Following are 3 T cell receptor beta chains from one sample sequenced in a study of tumor-infiltrating lymphocytes in primary liver carcinoma. From approximately 490 ng total RNA, TCR beta cDNA was generated with a primer in the constant region. A slightly modified ARM-PCR protocol with three nested multiplex PCR rounds produced these TCR beta libraries. TRBV1-TRBV30 forward primers paired with a C-beta reverse primer were used in the first two PCR rounds, which ran approximately 10 cycles each. TCRdb reprocessed the multiplex PCR reads with MiXCR, giving one entry per CDR3 protein. In the table there are about 330,000 distinct CDR3 sequences, about 65% of which are singletons. Unsorted whole blood supplied the blood RNA, and germline DNA was isolated too. The sample taken for sequencing was peripheral blood. The origin of the receptors is a man aged 35-49 years with primary liver carcinoma and hepatitis B virus infection.

This clonotype was observed at least ten times. V and J are TRBV4-3 and TRBJ2-2; no reliable D call. This CDR3 contains 13 residues. Trimming stripped 1 base from V and 4 bases from J, with 4 bases between. Germline CDR1 LGHNA, CDR2 YSLEER. The CDR3 protein is CASSQVRTGELFF. Here the CDR3 DNA reads TGCGCCAGCAGCCAAGTACGCACCGGGGAGCTGTTTTTT.

This clonotype was found a few times. J is TRBJ1-5 and V is TRBV6-5; no firm D call. Looked up from germline, CDR1 is MNHEY and CDR2 is SVGAGI. The V and J ends lost 5 bases and 3 bases respectively, with 11 bases between them. There are 14 residues in the CDR3. This chain's CDR3 is CASSQRRHNQPQHF. The CDR3 DNA reads as TGTGCCAGCAGTCAGAGGAGGCACAATCAGCCCCAGCATTTT.

Note on this clonotype: An end of the junction does not agree with germline; a read error may underlie this. The chain carries TRBV29-1 and TRBJ2-7; D perhaps matches TRBD2 (5 bases). CDR1 and CDR2 from the germline V gene are SQVTM and ANQGSEA. The CDR3 has 11 residues. As DNA, the CDR3 is TGCAGCGTTGACGAGGGTTACGAGCGGTACTTC. Its translation: CSVDEGYERYF.